This TCR beta chain comes out of a study of identical twins (dated by TCRdb to between 2015 and 2016). A note on the overall study: To test whether fetal clonotypes persist, this study deep-sequenced TCR alpha and beta repertoires from monozygotic twins, from unrelated adults of various ages, and from cord blood. Replicate twin experiments were performed at different times using different library preparation protocols to rule out contamination. On the study overall, not on this receptor specifically: Invariant T cells such as MAIT and iNKT could partly confound zero-insertion analyses, though diverse VJ usage argued against this for most clonotypes. Compared with coincidental sharing between unrelated individuals, out-of-frame TCR alpha sequences shared between twins showed an excess of sequences with low generation probability. In monozygotic twins, recombination models systematically underestimated out-of-frame TCR alpha sharing, but the models matched the sharing seen between unrelated individuals. Because the same donors could not be followed over many years, the conclusions depended on cross-sectional statistical analysis. Excess twin sharing in beta out-of-frame sequences was weaker because fewer shared sequences lowered the signal-to-noise ratio. Fewer insertions were carried by abundant cord blood beta clonotypes, a similar but weaker trend appeared in young adult naive repertoires, and no such trend appeared in memory repertoires.

This clonotype was observed many times. The antigen it binds to is not known. The record has no base qualities; no much larger clone is one base away. Libraries were constructed by 5' RACE. These reads were obtained on an Illumina HiSeq 2000. Template switching introduced a universal primer binding site; the final cDNA contained a unique molecular identifier, enabling accurate counting of TCR cDNA molecules. First-strand cDNA for TCR alpha and beta chains was synthesized from specific primers in the conserved constant-segment region. To control for contamination, each cDNA library was double barcoded with a SMART-Mk sample barcode plus Illumina barcodes. Two successive PCR steps introduced TruSeq adapter sequences along with Illumina sample barcodes. TCR alpha and beta cDNA libraries were sequenced on the Illumina HiSeq platform with custom primers. The original pipeline was this. MiGEC processed the raw reads to extract unique molecular identifiers, while MiXCR was used to determine the CDR3 positions. Recombination models were inferred per individual with the repgenHMM and IGoR tools using an EM algorithm. The tcR package in R was used for shared clonotype analysis, with sharing normalized by the product of cloneset sizes. Out-of-frame nonproductive sequences were analyzed to study raw recombination free of thymic and clonal selection effects. TCRdb's own reprocessing of the public reads used fastp at Q25 and MiXCR and kept productive beta chains. Entries are consolidated by CDR3 protein sequence, retaining the most common genes and DNA. The V and J calls were not made by the authors but by TCRdb's processing. The sample table records about 100,000 distinct CDR3 sequences; around 5.5% of these occur just once. Approximately 12% of the sample is in the top ten clones.

V lost 8 bases and J lost 0 bases; the stretch between them is 17 bases long. The CDR3 goes from the cysteine to the phenylalanine over 17 residues. Only CDR3 DNA remains: 51 bases, in frame from the first base. CDR1 and CDR2, per the germline V gene, are MDHEN and SYDVKM. Only healthy Caucasian donors were included. Using Miltenyi CD45RO+ enrichment and human naive T-cell isolation kits, memory (CD45RO+) and naive T cells were isolated from PBMC. The source material was memory T cells sorted from blood. The cell subset or site label here, explained by the study, means: CD45RO+ enriched T cells. The sequence joins TRBV28 to TRBJ2-6; the D call is tentative, TRBD1 or TRBD2, as each matches 5 bases. The source is a woman aged 50 to 60 in good health. The bases are TGTGCCAGCCGAGGTGGGACGGATATCTCTGGGGCCAACGTCCTGACTTTC. It specifies CASRGGTDISGANVLTF.